These T cell receptor beta chains were read from a single sample in a study of blood T cell repertoires in COVID-19. Sequencing used immunoSEQ multiplex PCR; TCRdb keeps in-frame clones, though not all of them. Among approximately 140,000 clones listed, more than 75% were seen once. Sequencing was carried out using peripheral blood. Every receptor here comes from a man of 80 years or more with acute or convalescent COVID-19. CDR3s include the opening cysteine and the closing phenylalanine or tryptophan. Each record gives: clone size, CDR3 length, D gene, V gene, J gene, CDR3 protein, CDR3 DNA. D genes are given only for firm matches. Size is stated for part of the rows, as once, few or many counts, or as a class when the clone is expanded.

size: .
length: 17
D: TRBD1
V: TRBV6-4
J: TRBJ2-1
CDR3: CASSDSAETGVPNEQFF
DNA: TGTGCCAGCAGTGACTCGGCCGAGACAGGGGTCCCCAATGAGCAGTTCTTC

size: .
length: 16
D: .
V: TRBV19
J: TRBJ1-3
CDR3: CASSISVAGSGNTIYF
DNA: TGTGCCAGTAGTATTTCTGTCGCAGGGTCTGGAAACACCATATATTTT

size: .
length: 13
D: .
V: TRBV24-1
J: TRBJ1-5
CDR3: CATSDVSNQPQHF
DNA: TGTGCCACCAGTGATGTAAGCAATCAGCCCCAGCATTTT

size: .
length: 15
D: TRBD1
V: TRBV30
J: TRBJ1-1
CDR3: CAWRTIRTGNTEAFF
DNA: TGTGCCTGGCGTACCATACGGACAGGGAACACTGAAGCTTTCTTT

size: once
length: 15
D: .
V: TRBV5-1
J: TRBJ2-1
CDR3: CASSYDRGAYNEQFF
DNA: TGCGCCAGCAGCTACGACCGCGGGGCCTACAATGAGCAGTTCTTC

size: .
length: 14
D: .
V: TRBV5-1
J: TRBJ2-5
CDR3: CASSLAVGHETQYF
DNA: TGCGCCAGCAGCTTGGCTGTGGGGCACGAGACCCAGTACTTC

size: .
length: 15
D: TRBD1
V: TRBV20-1
J: TRBJ2-1
CDR3: CSASWGTGGNNEQFF
DNA: TGCAGTGCTAGTTGGGGGACAGGGGGGAACAATGAGCAGTTCTTC

size: .
length: 15
D: TRBD1
V: TRBV7-2
J: TRBJ1-6
CDR3: CASSGGTGWRSPLHF
DNA: TGTGCCAGCAGCGGTGGGACAGGGTGGCGTTCACCCCTCCACTTT

size: few
length: 15
D: .
V: TRBV14
J: TRBJ1-4
CDR3: CASSPTGSTNEKLFF
DNA: TGTGCCAGCAGCCCAACTGGTTCGACTAATGAAAAACTGTTTTTT

size: .
length: 16
D: .
V: TRBV30
J: TRBJ1-4
CDR3: CAWSTVARTTNEKLFF
DNA: TGTGCCTGGAGTACGGTCGCCAGGACAACTAATGAAAAACTGTTTTTT

size: .
length: 15
D: TRBD1
V: TRBV3-1/TRBV3-2
J: TRBJ1-1
CDR3: CASSPGGQIHTEAFF
DNA: TGTGCCAGCAGCCCAGGGGGACAGATCCACACTGAAGCTTTCTTT

size: .
length: 13
D: TRBD1
V: TRBV5-6
J: TRBJ2-5
CDR3: CASSSDRGETQYF
DNA: TGTGCCAGCAGCTCCGACAGGGGAGAGACCCAGTACTTC

size: once
length: 16
D: TRBD1
V: TRBV9
J: TRBJ1-1
CDR3: CASSPDGGQVNTEAFF
DNA: TGTGCCAGCAGCCCCGACGGGGGACAGGTGAACACTGAAGCTTTCTTT

size: .
length: 13
D: .
V: TRBV6-5
J: TRBJ1-2
CDR3: CASKPGSGYGYTF
DNA: TGTGCCAGTAAACCGGGGAGCGGATATGGCTACACCTTC

size: .
length: 14
D: TRBD2
V: TRBV2
J: TRBJ2-7
CDR3: CASTTSGVSYEQYF
DNA: TGTGCCAGCACCACTAGCGGGGTCTCCTACGAGCAGTACTTC

size: .
length: 11
D: .
V: TRBV11-3
J: TRBJ1-4
CDR3: CASLTNEKLFF
DNA: TGTGCCAGCCTAACTAATGAAAAACTGTTTTTT

size: .
length: 15
D: .
V: TRBV6-5
J: TRBJ2-1
CDR3: CASSYSFGGVVEQFF
DNA: TGTGCCAGCAGTTACTCATTCGGAGGGGTCGTTGAGCAGTTCTTC

size: .
length: 12
D: .
V: TRBV2
J: TRBJ1-1
CDR3: CASSGGNTEAFF
DNA: TGTGCCAGCAGTGGCGGGAACACTGAAGCTTTCTTT

size: .
length: 12
D: .
V: TRBV11-1
J: TRBJ2-7
CDR3: CASSPVGHEQYF
DNA: TGTGCCAGCAGTCCGGTGGGGCACGAGCAGTACTTC

size: once
length: 12
D: .
V: TRBV7-2
J: TRBJ2-7
CDR3: CASSLVREGLYF
DNA: TGTGCCAGCAGCTTAGTGAGGGAAGGGCTGTACTTC

size: .
length: 15
D: TRBD1
V: TRBV5-1
J: TRBJ1-6
CDR3: CASRRTGVGNSPLHF
DNA: TGCGCCAGCAGAAGGACAGGGGTTGGCAATTCACCCCTCCACTTT

size: .
length: 17
D: TRBD1
V: TRBV28
J: TRBJ1-1
CDR3: CASSQPGQGIGGTEAFF
DNA: TGTGCCAGCAGCCAGCCGGGACAGGGAATTGGAGGCACTGAAGCTTTCTTT

size: .
length: 15
D: TRBD2
V: TRBV5-1
J: TRBJ2-2
CDR3: CASSLAGANTGELFF
DNA: TGCGCCAGCAGCTTAGCGGGAGCCAACACCGGGGAGCTGTTTTTT

size: .
length: 16
D: .
V: TRBV18
J: TRBJ1-1
CDR3: CASSPPMGGRNTEAFF
DNA: TGTGCCAGCTCACCACCCATGGGGGGAAGGAACACTGAAGCTTTCTTT